Shown below are 29 T cell receptor beta chains from a single sample sequenced in a study of blood T cell repertoires in COVID-19 (dated by TCRdb to the early 2020s). The receptor library was made with the immunoSEQ multiplex PCR assay. TCRdb carries this immuneACCESS record with in-frame sequences only. Its versions omit some clonotypes, under half of them owing to an unresolved V gene in the studies checked, with the rest unexplained. Recorded for this sample are more than 300,000 clones; about nine tenths of them occurred a single time. The ten biggest clones cover 7% to 8% of the sample. Sequenced input: peripheral blood. The source of these receptors is a woman in her 70s with COVID-19, enrolled during active disease.

V and J are TRBV3-1 (or the pseudogene TRBV3-2) and TRBJ2-7; D is unresolved. The CDR3 totals 15 residues. Between the trimmed V and J ends, which lost 1 base and 2 bases, there was a span of 12 bases. Germline V gives CDR1 LGHDT, CDR2 YNNKEL (reference sequence). The CDR3 bases are TGTGCCAGCAGCCAAGGGGCAGCCTCCACCTACGAGCAGTACTTC. It specifies CASSQGAASTYEQYF.

This chain connects TRBV5-1 to TRBJ1-1; no clear D. CDR3 length: 14 residues. V was trimmed by 0 bases and J by 2 bases, leaving 8 bases between them. Germline V gene sequence: CDR1 SGHRS, CDR2 YFSETQ. The CDR3 sequence: CASSLAWPNTEAFF. In DNA form, the CDR3 reads TGCGCCAGCAGCTTGGCCTGGCCAAACACTGAAGCTTTCTTT.

V is TRBV5-6 and J is TRBJ2-7; TRBD1 might be the D (5 bases). This CDR3 spans 13 amino acids. Germline CDR1 SGHDT, CDR2 YYEEEE. Deletions cut 3 bases from V and 7 bases from J, with 14 bases between. The CDR3 DNA reads TGTGCCAGCAGCTCGAGAAATCAGGGAGAGCAGTACTTC. This codes for CASSSRNQGEQYF.

The genes are TRBV3-1 (or the pseudogene TRBV3-2) and TRBJ1-5; the D gene is possibly TRBD1 (6 bases). Trimming shortened V by 2 bases and J by 11 bases, and 13 bases separated the two germline ends. Germline-derived CDR1 and CDR2 are LGHDT and YNNKEL (reference sequence). The CDR3 covers 13 residues. The CDR3 reads CASSQPPGETQHF. The CDR3 DNA reads TGTGCCAGCAGCCAACCACCAGGGGAGACCCAGCATTTT.

The CDR3 loop is CASSLRLAVEQYF. In DNA, the CDR3 is TGTGCCAGCAGCCTCAGACTAGCAGTAGAGCAGTACTTC. The rearrangement uses TRBV7-2 and TRBJ2-7; the match to TRBD2 covers 7 bases. The germline V gene has CDR1 SGHTA and CDR2 FQGNSA. This CDR3 has 13 amino acids. Trimming at V came to 5 bases and at J to 7 bases, leaving 8 bases not matched to a gene.

The chain combines TRBV28 with TRBJ1-1; D not certain. The germline V and J ends were trimmed by 6 bases and 1 base, with 6 bases remaining between them. The CDR3 extends over 12 amino acids. Germline V gene sequence: CDR1 MDHEN, CDR2 SYDVKM. This CDR3 reads CASSAPNTEAFF. The CDR3 DNA reads as TGTGCCAGCAGCGCGCCGAACACTGAAGCTTTCTTT. Filled out from reference TRBV28 and TRBJ1-1, the complete variable domain reads DVKVTQSSRYLVKRTGEKVFLECVQDMDHENMFWYRQDPGLGLRLIYFSYDVKMKEKGDIPEGYSVSREKKERFSLILESASTNQTSMYLCASSAPNTEAFFGQGTRLTVV.

This clone has a single count. The chain couples TRBV9 to TRBJ2-5; TRBD2 agrees at 8 bases. The germline gives CDR1 SGDLS, CDR2 YYNGEE. J gave up 5 bases and V 0 bases, and 9 bases lay outside the gene matches. The CDR3 totals 16 residues. The CDR3 bases are TGTGCCAGCAGCGTAGCTACGGGGGGGCTCATGGAGACCCAGTACTTC. It is translated as CASSVATGGLMETQYF.

This chain connects TRBV2 to TRBJ1-2, with TRBD1 matching over 9 bases. The CDR3 has 14 residues. Germline CDR1 and CDR2: SNHLY and FYNNEI. V dropped 7 bases and J dropped 7; count of bases not matched to a gene: 10. The CDR3 DNA sequence: TGTGCCAGCAAGCGGACAGGGGTCTTGGGTGGCTACACCTTC. This codes for CASKRTGVLGGYTF.

The chain joins TRBV2 to TRBJ2-3; D unresolved. The CDR3 consists of 12 residues. Trimming removed 7 bases from V and 6 bases from J, with 11 bases in between. In germline, CDR1 is SNHLY, CDR2 FYNNEI. The CDR3 protein is CASILPPDTQYF. CDR3 nucleotides: TGTGCCAGCATCCTCCCTCCTGATACGCAGTATTTT. Full variable domain (missing parts from reference TRBV2 and TRBJ2-3): EPEVTQTPSHQVTQMGQEVILRCVPISNHLYFYWYRQILGQKVEFLVSFYNNEISEKSEIFDDQFSVERPDGSNFTLKIRSTKLEDSAMYFCASILPPDTQYFGPGTRLTVL.

This chain links TRBV9 with TRBJ2-3; D call uncertain. The CDR3 contains 16 residues. Germline CDR1 is SGDLS and CDR2 is YYNGEE. Trimming left V 0 bases short and J 2 bases short, with 13 bases between. The DNA for the CDR3 is TGTGCCAGCAGCGTAGGGTTAGCACTTATCACAGATACGCAGTATTTT. Protein product: CASSVGLALITDTQYF. Drawing the rest from reference TRBV9 and TRBJ2-3, the complete variable domain is DSGVTQTPKHLITATGQRVTLRCSPRSGDLSVYWYQQSLDQGLQFLIQYYNGEERAKGNILERFSAQQFPDLHSELNLSSLELGDSALYFCASSVGLALITDTQYFGPGTRLTVL.

The rearrangement uses TRBV6-5 and TRBJ2-6; a weak D match, TRBD1 (5 bases). Germline CDR1 is MNHEY and CDR2 is SVGAGI. V was cut by 2 bases and J by 0 bases, with 5 bases left in between. The CDR3 has 15 residues. The CDR3 loop reads CASSYGASGANVLTF. DNA for the CDR3: TGTGCCAGCAGTTACGGGGCCTCTGGGGCCAACGTCCTGACTTTC.

This sequence joins TRBV30 and TRBJ1-2; D possibly corresponds to TRBD1 (6 bases). Germline CDR1 is GTSNPN and CDR2 is SVGIG (reference sequence). Trimming cost V 5 bases and J 4 bases, with 11 bases left between them. CDR3 length equals 12 residues. CDR3 coding DNA: TGTGCCTGGGGGGGGGCAGGCTATGGCTACACCTTC. Residues: CAWGGAGYGYTF.

A note on this clone: Within the sample, other DNA sequences also encode this same CDR3. The CDR3 loop is CASRPTVNTEAFF. CDR3 nucleotides: TGTGCCAGCAGACCGACAGTGAACACTGAAGCTTTCTTT. The chain couples TRBV6-5 to TRBJ1-1; a weak D match, TRBD1 (5 bases). Germline CDR1 and CDR2: MNHEY and SVGAGI. This CDR3 region has 13 residues. With 6 bases removed from V and 0 bases from J, the gap between germline ends came to 8 bases.

Written as DNA, the CDR3 is TGTGCCAGCAGTTACCGACCAGGGGGCGAGTTCTATGGCTACACCTTC. Protein sequence: CASSYRPGGEFYGYTF. This rearrangement joins TRBV7-2 to TRBJ1-2, with 8 positions matching TRBD1. The CDR3 is made up of 16 amino acids. In germline, CDR1 is SGHTA, CDR2 FQGNSA. With 6 bases clipped from V and 4 bases from J, the junction kept 13 bases outside the gene matches.

In this sample, this clone turned up once. The chain couples TRBV10-3 to TRBJ1-5; TRBD1 agrees at 7 bases. The V gene end was trimmed by 2 bases and the J gene end by 5 bases; junction bases not matched to a gene: 12. CDR3 length: 17 residues. Germline CDR1 ENHRY, CDR2 SYGVKD. The CDR3 coding sequence is TGTGCCATCAGTGAGCCCCCGATAGGGGGCGTAGATCAGCCCCAGCATTTT. Residues: CAISEPPIGGVDQPQHF.

This clone has only one observation. The rearrangement links TRBV6-5 to TRBJ2-5; 8 bases map to TRBD2. Germline trimming cut 4 bases from V and 0 bases from J; bases unmatched to any gene: 1. Germline CDR1 reads MNHEY; CDR2 reads SVGAGI. The CDR3 is 14 amino acids. The CDR3 DNA follows: TGTGCCAGCAGTTTTAGCGGGAACCAAGAGACCCAGTACTTC. Translated: CASSFSGNQETQYF.

CDR3 region: CASGRWEASGGGEQFF. The CDR3 DNA is TGTGCCAGCGGAAGGTGGGAGGCTAGCGGGGGTGGTGAGCAGTTCTTC. The chain employs TRBV6-6 and TRBJ2-1; 10 nucleotides match TRBD2. Germline V gene lookup returns CDR1 MNHNY and CDR2 SVGAGI (reference sequence). Germline trimming cut 8 bases from V and 9 bases from J; bases unmatched to any gene: 16. CDR3 length: 16 residues.

V gene TRBV5-1 combines with J gene TRBJ2-7; D remains ambiguous. Per germline, CDR1 SGHRS and CDR2 YFSETQ. The CDR3 consists of 14 residues. V lost 1 base to trimming and J lost 0 bases, with 8 bases between them. The CDR3 is CASSLTQFSYEQYF. The CDR3 nucleotides are TGCGCCAGCAGCTTGACACAGTTCTCCTACGAGCAGTACTTC.

In this sample, this clone turned up once. The chain joins TRBV5-4 to TRBJ1-1, with 9 bases matching TRBD1. Germline assignment: CDR1 SGHNT and CDR2 YYREEE (reference sequence). The ends lost 4 bases at V and 3 bases at J; junction bases unmatched: 4. The CDR3 length is 14 residues. CDR3 in amino acids: CASSPRDRDTEAFF. In nucleotides, the CDR3 is TGTGCCAGCAGCCCGCGGGACAGGGACACTGAAGCTTTCTTT. Using reference TRBV5-4 and TRBJ1-1 for the parts outside the CDR3, the full variable domain is ETGVTQSPTHLIKTRGQQVTLRCSSQSGHNTVSWYQQALGQGPQFIFQYYREEENGRGNFPPRFSGLQFPNYSSELNVNALELDDSALYLCASSPRDRDTEAFFGQGTRLTVV.

The CDR3 nucleotides read TGCGCCAGCAGCCCGGGGGGACTCGAAGAGACCCAGTACTTC. Protein product: CASSPGGLEETQYF. J is TRBJ2-5 and V is TRBV5-1; 7 bases line up with TRBD2. The germline CDR1 and CDR2 sequences are SGHRS and YFSETQ. V dropped 4 bases and J dropped 3; count of bases not matched to a gene: 6. The CDR3 runs 14 residues.

This chain connects TRBV11-2 to TRBJ1-2, with D maybe TRBD1 (5 bases). The V gene lost 5 bases and the J gene lost 2 bases, with 12 bases spanning the gap. Germline CDR1 SGHAT, CDR2 FQNNGV. CDR3 length equals 14 residues. CDR3 region: CASSAGRLNYGYTF. CDR3 bases: TGTGCCAGCAGCGCGGGACGGCTCAACTATGGCTACACCTTC.

The chain joins TRBV3-1 (or the pseudogene TRBV3-2) to TRBJ2-1; 9 nucleotides agree with TRBD2. In germline, CDR1 is LGHDT, CDR2 YNNKEL (reference sequence). Trimming at V came to 4 bases and at J to 6 bases, leaving 4 bases not matched to a gene. The CDR3 covers 14 residues. CDR3 sequence: CASSLGTSSNEQFF. For the CDR3, the DNA is TGTGCCAGCAGCCTTGGGACTAGCAGCAATGAGCAGTTCTTC.

The chain joins TRBV11-2 to TRBJ1-3, with 9 bases identical to TRBD1. Germline CDR1 is SGHAT and CDR2 is FQNNGV. J gave up 4 bases and V 5 bases, and 6 bases lay outside the gene matches. CDR3 length equals 15 residues. The CDR3 loop reads CASSTTGTGGNTIYF. CDR3 nucleotides: TGTGCCAGCAGCACGACCGGGACAGGGGGAAACACCATATATTTT.

With respect to this clone: This specimen includes other DNA sequences encoding the same CDR3. The chain links TRBV2 to TRBJ2-2; 7 nucleotides agree with TRBD1. This CDR3 comprises 15 residues. The germline CDR1 and CDR2 sequences are SNHLY and FYNNEI. V was pared by 3 bases and J by 0 bases, with 1 base of the junction left unmatched. The CDR3 is CASSDDRANTGELFF. The DNA of the CDR3 is TGTGCCAGCAGTGACGACAGGGCGAACACCGGGGAGCTGTTTTTT.

The rearrangement uses TRBV5-1 and TRBJ1-1; a weak D match, TRBD1 (6 bases). The ends were cut back, 1 base at V and 1 base at J, with 8 bases in the middle. This CDR3 comprises 14 residues. Per germline, CDR1 SGHRS and CDR2 YFSETQ. The CDR3 DNA is TGCGCCAGCAGCTTGTTAGGGGGGAACACTGAAGCTTTCTTT. It yields the protein CASSLLGGNTEAFF.

This clone was seen only a few times. The chain couples TRBV30 to TRBJ1-2; D call uncertain. Germline V gene sequence: CDR1 GTSNPN, CDR2 SVGIG (reference sequence). The ends were cut back, 3 bases at V and 7 bases at J, with 12 bases in the middle. The CDR3 loop spans 12 amino acids. The CDR3 here is CAWSADWSGYTF. DNA for the CDR3: TGTGCCTGGAGCGCGGATTGGTCTGGCTACACCTTC. Together with reference TRBV30 and TRBJ1-2, the CDR3 gives the full variable domain: SQTIHQWPATLVQPVGSPLSLECTVEGTSNPNLYWYRQAAGRGLQLLFYSVGIGQISSEVPQNLSASRPQDRQFILSSKKLLLSDSGFYLCAWSADWSGYTFGSGTRLTVV.

The chain uses TRBV5-6 and TRBJ1-2, with TRBD1 matching 7 bases. V lost 1 base, J lost 4 bases, and 1 base stayed unmatched. The CDR3 consists of 13 residues. Germline V CDR1 and CDR2: SGHDT, YYEEEE. The CDR3 region has the DNA TGTGCCAGCAGCTTGTCAGGGGGCTATGGCTACACCTTC. Translated: CASSLSGGYGYTF.

Comment on this clone: At the DNA level, this CDR3 is encoded by other sequences in the same sample as well. V gene TRBV10-3 combines with J gene TRBJ1-6; 9 bases are a match to TRBD1. The germline gives CDR1 ENHRY, CDR2 SYGVKD. CDR3 length: 15 residues. The junction had 7 bases not matched to a gene; V was cut back by 4 bases and J by 9 bases. The CDR3 nucleotides read TGTGCCATCAGTGGCCCGGGACAGGGAAGTTCACCCCTCCACTTT. It specifies CAISGPGQGSSPLHF.

This chain uses TRBV28 with TRBJ1-2, with D tentatively TRBD1 (6 bases). The germline CDR1 and CDR2 sequences are MDHEN and SYDVKM. CDR3 length: 13 amino acids. With 4 bases removed from V and 8 bases from J, the gap between germline ends came to 14 bases. The CDR3 spells CASSYGDTEGYTF. DNA of the CDR3: TGTGCCAGCAGTTACGGGGACACGGAGGGCTACACCTTC.